Listed below are T cell receptor beta chains from one sample, sequenced in a study of early T cells in non-severe SARS-CoV-2 infection. TCRdb independently ran MiXCR on the 5' RACE reads; one entry per CDR3 protein. Of under 90,000 distinct CDR3 sequences listed, about 13% are singletons. The sequencing input was whole blood. These receptors were collected from an adult who was a healthcare worker with PCR-confirmed SARS-CoV-2 infection or an uninfected control (not recorded which). Each CDR3 is given with its conserved first and last residue.

J	V	CDR3
TRBJ2-1	TRBV29-1	CSVDVLAGLYNEQFF
TRBJ2-1	TRBV20-1	CSARGVGLAGVSNEQFF
TRBJ2-3	TRBV12-3/TRBV12-4	CASSLAGGVTDTQYF
TRBJ1-1	TRBV7-3	CASSFADRGITEAFF
TRBJ1-2	TRBV7-8	CASSLDGGSNYGYTF
TRBJ2-5	TRBV6-1	CASNRQFQETQYF
TRBJ2-1	TRBV18	CASSPPGTVLNEQFF
TRBJ2-1	TRBV6-5	CASGTGGRNEQFF
TRBJ1-1	TRBV30	CALGVGGMNTEAFF
TRBJ1-2	TRBV28	CASSSPAGLVNGYTF
TRBJ2-1	TRBV20-1	CSAADRGSYNEQFF
TRBJ2-1	TRBV20-1	CSASTTSGSREQFF
TRBJ2-7	TRBV4-1	CASSQNRGMGEQYF
TRBJ1-1	TRBV6-6	CASSLQGGTEAFF
TRBJ2-3	TRBV28	CASSPWTSAAPADTQYF
TRBJ2-1	TRBV29-1	CSAPSGSSYNEQFF
TRBJ1-2	TRBV7-9	CASSLPLRQGVAGGYTF
TRBJ2-1	TRBV7-9	CASSLGFNWRGSSYNEQFF
TRBJ2-7	TRBV30	CAWSGTSGIEQYF
TRBJ2-5	TRBV2	CASRLQGAHKETQYF
TRBJ2-1	TRBV18	CASSPRGRESRNEQFF
TRBJ1-2	TRBV10-3	CAISGGLYGYTF
TRBJ1-2	TRBV20-1	CSAVPQGTESGYTF
TRBJ2-3	TRBV5-4	CASGPTDSTDTQYF
TRBJ1-1	TRBV7-3	CASSFTTGSEAFF
TRBJ2-1	TRBV20-1	CSAFPGSSYNEQFF
TRBJ2-3	TRBV5-1	CASSLGLAETTDTQYF
TRBJ2-7	TRBV2	CASLPGNLREQYF
TRBJ1-1	TRBV9	CASSVTGASTEAFF
TRBJ1-6	TRBV7-9	CASSSRTGEVGPLHF
TRBJ2-2	TRBV4-1	CASSYRGTGELFF
TRBJ2-1	TRBV9	CASSDGGGIYNEQFF
TRBJ2-7	TRBV28	CASSFIGGLRGEQYF
TRBJ1-4	TRBV2	CASSEIKGEKLFF
TRBJ1-1	TRBV3-1	CASSQQRDTEAFF
TRBJ1-1	TRBV11-2	CASSLDWEGAFF
TRBJ2-1	TRBV7-3	CASSPQLAVKGGRQFF
TRBJ2-2	TRBV7-7	CASSQGTTGELFF
TRBJ2-7	TRBV7-2	CASSQQPGAHEQYF
TRBJ2-3	TRBV7-3	CASSLFGSTDTQYF
TRBJ2-7	TRBV27	CASSNRGSVTYEQYF
TRBJ1-1	TRBV18	CASSPNSGSNTEAFF
TRBJ2-3	TRBV7-8	CASTQTTYTQYF
TRBJ2-3	TRBV27	CASSLLGGITDTQYF
TRBJ1-1	TRBV7-8	CASSLGGRATEAFF
TRBJ2-1	TRBV5-4	CASSFFLGTAYNEQFF
TRBJ2-2	TRBV7-3	CASSPGAGELFF
TRBJ2-5	TRBV6-1	CASSVLAEQETQYF
TRBJ2-7	TRBV27	CASSFSGTGAYEQYF
TRBJ2-1	TRBV12-3/TRBV12-4	CASSLLGRGLAVNNEQFF
TRBJ2-7	TRBV20-1	CSVPTSGYSYEQYF
TRBJ1-1	TRBV10-3	CAIGWGPRTEAFF
TRBJ2-5	TRBV19	CASSIQGRQETQYF